This record covers a single TCR beta chain. What it binds is unknown. CDR3 length: 16 amino acids. Trimming took 0 bases from V and 5 from J; bases not matched to a gene: 5. The germline V gene encodes CDR1 SGHNT and CDR2 YYREEE (reference sequence). The data were taken from a study of regulatory T cells in long-lasting Graves disease. TCR beta libraries were built with iRepertoire HTBI primers and Arm-PCR of CDR3 regions. TCRdb re-called the multiplex PCR reads with MiXCR, one entry per CDR3 protein. The table includes roughly 470,000 distinct CDR3 sequences, about 20% detected once. Overall study findings and caveats: Newly diagnosed disease favored TRBV20-1 and TRBJ2-1 over persistent disease. Sharing of public clonotypes was greater in persistent patients (about 2,700) than in new patients (roughly 1,000).

As to time point: persistent/refractory GD, antithyroid drugs over 5 years with positive TRAb. PBMC-extracted RNA yielded the TCR library. Patients were from an endocrinology department in Xi'an, China. J is TRBJ2-5 and V is TRBV5-4; 12 bases are a match to TRBD2. The receptor was isolated from a female donor with Graves disease. Sequenced material: peripheral blood mononuclear cells (PBMCs), taken when the disease was refractory, from a patient treated with antithyroid drugs. The CDR3 loop reads CASSLGLAGASETQYF. CDR3 DNA sequence: TGTGCCAGCAGCTTGGGACTAGCGGGAGCCAGTGAGACCCAGTACTTC.